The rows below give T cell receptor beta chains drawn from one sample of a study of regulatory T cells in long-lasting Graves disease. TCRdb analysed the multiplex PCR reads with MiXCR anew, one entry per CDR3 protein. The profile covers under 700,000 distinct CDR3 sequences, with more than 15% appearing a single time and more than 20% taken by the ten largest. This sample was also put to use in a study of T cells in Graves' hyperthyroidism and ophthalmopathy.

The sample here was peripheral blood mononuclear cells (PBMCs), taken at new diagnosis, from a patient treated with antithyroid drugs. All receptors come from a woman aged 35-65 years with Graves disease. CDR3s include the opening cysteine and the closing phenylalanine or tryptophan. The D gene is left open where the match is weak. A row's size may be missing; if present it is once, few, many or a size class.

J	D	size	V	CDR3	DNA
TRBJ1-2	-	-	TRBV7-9	CASSRLGGRANYGYTF	TGTGCCAGCAGCCGACTTGGGGGGCGAGCTAACTATGGCTACACCTTC
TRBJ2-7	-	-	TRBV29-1	CTARRAGGDEQYF	TGCACCGCCCGTCGGGCAGGGGGGGACGAGCAGTACTTC
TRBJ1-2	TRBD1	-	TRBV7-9	CASSPGDSLLGYGYTF	TGTGCCAGCAGCCCGGGGGACAGCCTGCTTGGGTATGGCTACACCTTC
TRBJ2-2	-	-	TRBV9	CASSPVGGENTGELFF	TGTGCCAGCAGCCCCGTTGGCGGCGAGAACACCGGGGAGCTGTTTTTT
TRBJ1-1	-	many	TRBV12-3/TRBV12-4	CASSPRRMTEAFF	TGTGCCAGCAGTCCACGTCGAATGACTGAAGCTTTCTTT
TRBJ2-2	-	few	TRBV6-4	CASSAGYHTSNTGELFF	TGTGCCAGCAGTGCAGGCTACCATACCTCGAACACCGGGGAGCTGTTTTTT
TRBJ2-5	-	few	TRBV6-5	CAGSYFGTGGETQYF	TGTGCCGGCAGTTACTTCGGGACCGGGGGCGAGACCCAGTACTTC
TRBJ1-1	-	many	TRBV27	CASSLYEGRTEAFF	TGTGCCAGCAGTTTGTATGAGGGCAGGACTGAAGCTTTCTTT
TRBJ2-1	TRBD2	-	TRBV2	CASMLGLASEQFF	TGTGCCAGCATGTTGGGACTAGCTTCCGAGCAGTTCTTC
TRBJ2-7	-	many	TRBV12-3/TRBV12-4	CASSAASTSSYEQYF	TGTGCCAGCAGTGCGGCGTCGACGAGCTCCTACGAGCAGTACTTC
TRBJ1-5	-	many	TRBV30	CAWSVYGQYQPQHF	TGTGCCTGGAGTGTATATGGCCAGTATCAGCCCCAGCATTTT